Shown below are 10 T cell receptor beta chains from a single sample sequenced in a study of response to subunit inactivated influenza vaccine. TCRdb reprocessed the RT-PCR reads with MiXCR, giving one entry per CDR3 protein. The repertoire consists of roughly 630,000 distinct CDR3 sequences, with 14% occurring once and the leading ten covering about 7.4%. This material consisted of PBMCs from blood, taken less than 15 days before vaccination. Source of these receptors: a man aged 45-60 years who received an inactivated influenza vaccine.

This clonotype was seen repeatedly, ten times or more. CDR3 loop: CASSLDPQETQYF. The DNA for the CDR3 is TGTGCCAGCAGTTTGGACCCTCAAGAGACCCAGTACTTC. J is TRBJ2-5 and V is TRBV6-5; no definite D call. The length of the CDR3 is 13 residues. Germline V gene lookup returns CDR1 MNHEY and CDR2 SVGAGI. With 4 bases removed from V and 2 bases from J, the gap between germline ends came to 8 bases.

This chain joins TRBV20-1 and TRBJ2-5, with 11 positions matching TRBD2. Germline V gene lookup returns CDR1 DFQATT and CDR2 SNEGSKA (reference sequence). The V gene end was trimmed by 3 bases and the J gene end by 5 bases; junction bases not matched to a gene: 8. The CDR3 runs 15 residues. The CDR3 spells CSARGTSGRSETQYF. The CDR3 bases are TGCAGTGCTAGGGGAACTAGCGGGAGATCTGAGACCCAGTACTTC.

This rearrangement joins TRBV7-7 to TRBJ2-2; the D gene is possibly TRBD1 (6 bases). The germline V gene has CDR1 SSHAT and CDR2 FNYEAQ (reference sequence). Trimming cost V 5 bases and J 2 bases, with 9 bases left between them. The CDR3 extends over 14 amino acids. The CDR3 is CASSKGQNTGELFF. Written as DNA, the CDR3 is TGTGCCAGCAGCAAGGGACAAAACACCGGGGAGCTGTTTTTT. Full variable domain (outside the CDR3, taken from reference TRBV7-7 and TRBJ2-2): GAGVSQSPRYKVTKRGQDVTLRCDPISSHATLYWYQQALGQGPEFLTYFNYEAQPDKSGLPSDRFSAERPEGSISTLTIQRTEQRDSAMYRCASSKGQNTGELFFGEGSRLTVL.

In its sample, this clonotype was seen a few times. The chain employs TRBV7-2 and TRBJ2-1; 9 bases align to TRBD2. The germline gives CDR1 SGHTA, CDR2 FQGNSA. Trimming cost V 4 bases and J 8 bases; bases outside gene matches: 6. The CDR3 has 14 residues. The CDR3 nucleotides are TGTGCCAGCAGCTCTCTCTCTAGCGGGGATGAGCAGTTCTTC. Translation: CASSSLSSGDEQFF. Using reference TRBV7-2 and TRBJ2-1 for the parts outside the CDR3, the full variable domain is GAGVSQSPSNKVTEKGKDVELRCDPISGHTALYWYRQSLGQGLEFLIYFQGNSAPDKSGLPSDRFSAERTGGSVSTLTIQRTQQEDSAVYLCASSSLSSGDEQFFGPGTRLTVL.

This clonotype has more than one count but fewer than ten. The V and J genes are TRBV11-2 and TRBJ2-1; no firm D call. CDR1 and CDR2 (germline): SGHAT, FQNNGV. The germline V and J ends were trimmed by 2 bases and 0 bases, with 8 bases remaining between them. The CDR3 is 15 residues long. The CDR3 DNA reads TGTGCCAGCAGCTTATTTTCCCGCTCCTACAATGAGCAGTTCTTC. This encodes CASSLFSRSYNEQFF.

This clonotype has just a few counts. CDR3 nucleotide sequence: TGTGCCAGCAGCTTATTCGCGGGACAGGGAAGGCTCGAGCAGTACTTC. It encodes CASSLFAGQGRLEQYF. J is TRBJ2-7 and V is TRBV11-2, with 9 positions matching TRBD1. From germline, CDR1 is SGHAT and CDR2 FQNNGV. This CDR3 is built from 16 residues. With 2 bases clipped from V and 6 bases from J, the junction kept 11 bases outside the gene matches.

This clonotype has a handful of counts. The chain joins TRBV7-2 to TRBJ1-1; no firm D call. Trimming removed 0 bases at V and 1 base at J, with 9 bases between. This CDR3 region has 15 residues. Germline V lookup: CDR1 SGHTA, CDR2 FQGNSA. CDR3 residues: CASSLAPVGNTEAFF. As DNA, the CDR3 is TGTGCCAGCAGCTTAGCCCCTGTAGGGAACACTGAAGCTTTCTTT.

This chain connects TRBV19 to TRBJ2-7; D is possibly TRBD1 (5 bases). CDR3 length: 16 residues. Germline CDR1 reads LNHDA; CDR2 reads SQIVND (reference sequence). V was shortened by 5 bases and J by 4 bases, with 21 bases between the two germline ends. For the CDR3, the DNA is TGTGCCAGTAGTGCCCGCGTTGGCAGGGCGGATTACGAGCAGTACTTC. Translation: CASSARVGRADYEQYF.

The rearrangement links TRBV9 to TRBJ1-2; D is unclear. Germline CDR1 is SGDLS and CDR2 is YYNGEE. The CDR3 runs to 15 residues. V lost 0 bases and J lost 7, with 16 bases in between. The CDR3 sequence: CASSVASLRESGYTF. CDR3 DNA: TGTGCCAGCAGCGTAGCTTCTTTGCGGGAAAGTGGCTACACCTTC. Full variable domain (remainder filled in from reference TRBV9 and TRBJ1-2): DSGVTQTPKHLITATGQRVTLRCSPRSGDLSVYWYQQSLDQGLQFLIQYYNGEERAKGNILERFSAQQFPDLHSELNLSSLELGDSALYFCASSVASLRESGYTFGSGTRLTVV.

This chain uses TRBV5-1 with TRBJ2-3; perhaps TRBD2 as D (5 bases). The V and J ends lost 4 bases and 2 bases respectively, with 8 bases between them. The germline gives CDR1 SGHRS, CDR2 YFSETQ. The CDR3 totals 13 residues. The CDR3 DNA is TGCGCCAGCAGCCCCGACTACACAGATACGCAGTATTTT. Encoded protein: CASSPDYTDTQYF.